This T cell receptor (beta chain) came from a study of cytomegalovirus exposure and HLA in healthy donors. Looking at the study overall: Among about 200 million T cells, an earlier analysis found around 100 million unique TCR beta sequences. About 85 million unique TCRs from HLA-typed donors were held in an early release of data.

In the PCR, 60 Vbeta and 13 Jbeta primers were used. Clones were sequenced by immunoSEQ multiplex PCR, and TCRdb holds only the in-frame ones, with some missing. The sample carries about 120,000 clones, over 60% recorded once. This CDR3 is 15 amino acids long. Trimming removed 1 base at V and 0 bases at J, with 7 bases between. Germline CDR1 LNHNV, CDR2 YYDKDF (reference sequence). The source is a man between 40 and 49 years old in good health and CMV-seropositive. Sequencing used PBMCs. V and J are TRBV15 and TRBJ1-5; D gene unclear. The CDR3 bases are TGTGCCACCAGCAGAGGCCGGTATAGCAATCAGCCCCAGCATTTT. This sequence encodes CATSRGRYSNQPQHF.